This entry lists 24 T cell receptor beta chains sequenced from one sample in a study of cytomegalovirus exposure and HLA in healthy donors. Primers: 60 Vbeta forward and 13 Jbeta reverse. TCRdb's copy holds only in-frame clones and misses some; the assay was immunoSEQ multiplex PCR. The sample records 90,000 to 140,000 clones, roughly 79% being singletons. Sample: PBMCs. These receptors were taken from a man aged 40-50 years in good health and CMV-seronegative.

V usage is TRBV5-1 and J usage is TRBJ2-3; 11 nucleotides line up with TRBD2. The germline V gene encodes CDR1 SGHRS and CDR2 YFSETQ. The V and J ends lost 0 bases and 4 bases, in that order; junction bases with no gene match: 10. The CDR3 is made up of 18 amino acids. CDR3 sequence (DNA): TGCGCCAGCAGCTTGGTTAGCGGGAGGGACAATTGGGCAGATACGCAGTATTTT. It specifies CASSLVSGRDNWADTQYF.

This chain connects TRBV12-5 to TRBJ2-2; possible D gene TRBD1, 6 bases. This CDR3 region has 14 residues. Trimming stripped 5 bases from V and 5 bases from J, with 12 bases between. CDR1 is LGHNT and CDR2 is FRNRAP in the germline V gene. CDR3 amino acids: CASGTTGKTGELFF. CDR3 DNA: TGTGCTAGTGGTACGACAGGTAAAACCGGGGAGCTGTTTTTT. Together with reference TRBV12-5 and TRBJ2-2, the CDR3 gives the full variable domain: DARVTQTPRHKVTEMGQEVTMRCQPILGHNTVFWYRQTMMQGLELLAYFRNRAPLDDSGMPKDRFSAEMPDATLATLKIQPSEPRDSAVYFCASGTTGKTGELFFGEGSRLTVL.

The J gene is TRBJ1-1, the V gene TRBV30, with TRBD1 identical over 7 bases. The CDR3 totals 14 residues. The V and J ends lost 1 base and 6 bases, in that order; junction bases with no gene match: 8. CDR1 is GTSNPN, CDR2 SVGIG, per germline (reference sequence). The CDR3 loop reads CAWSGQTGLPEAFF. Here the CDR3 DNA reads TGTGCCTGGAGTGGGCAGACAGGGCTCCCTGAAGCTTTCTTT.

Only a few counts were recorded for this clone. The chain uses TRBV7-7 and TRBJ2-5; the match to TRBD1 covers 8 bases. Judging by the DNA end, TRBJ2-7 fits better; the J call may be wrong. CDR3 length: 14 residues. The germline CDR1 and CDR2 sequences are SSHAT and FNYEAQ (reference sequence). This CDR3 is CASSVTGDFREQYF. CDR3 nucleotides: TGTGCCAGCAGCGTGACAGGGGACTTTCGCGAGCAGTACTTC.

This chain connects TRBV6-5 to TRBJ2-1; D might be TRBD2 (5 bases). CDR3 length: 13 amino acids. V lost 5 bases, J lost 0 bases, and 5 bases lay in between. Per the germline V gene, CDR1 is MNHEY and CDR2 is SVGAGI. The chain's CDR3 is CASSRDSYNEQFF. The DNA for the CDR3 is TGTGCCAGCAGTCGGGACTCCTACAATGAGCAGTTCTTC.

The V call is TRBV7-2, the J call TRBJ2-5, with 7 bases aligning to TRBD1. V was pared by 2 bases and J by 4 bases, with 7 bases of the junction left unmatched. CDR3 length: 15 residues. CDR1 and CDR2 from the germline V gene are SGHTA and FQGNSA. DNA of the CDR3: TGTGCCAGCAGCTTAACGGGGACAGCGACAGAGACCCAGTACTTC. Translating gives CASSLTGTATETQYF.

The chain uses TRBV2 and TRBJ1-1; D remains ambiguous. CDR1 SNHLY and CDR2 FYNNEI come from the germline V gene. The CDR3 extends over 17 amino acids. V lost 6 bases, J lost 0 bases, and 20 bases lay in between. The CDR3 coding sequence is TGTGCCAGCAGGCCAACCGGGTCGCGAGGCATGAACACTGAAGCTTTCTTT. As protein: CASRPTGSRGMNTEAFF.

This sequence joins TRBV11-2 and TRBJ1-5; D is possibly TRBD1 (5 bases). Trimming took off 5 bases at V and 9 bases at J, with 17 bases between the two ends. Germline V gene data show CDR1 as SGHAT and CDR2 as FQNNGV. The CDR3 extends over 14 amino acids. CDR3 coding DNA: TGTGCCAGCAGCAGGGGACTCGCTAATGGGCCCCAGCATTTT. Its translation is CASSRGLANGPQHF.

The chain employs TRBV4-1 and TRBJ2-1; 8 bases agree with TRBD1. The germline V gene has CDR1 MGHRA and CDR2 YSYEKL. The CDR3 covers 17 residues. Trimming took 0 bases from V and 4 from J; bases not matched to a gene: 8. The CDR3 reads CASSQEVGQGPYNEQFF. CDR3 in DNA: TGCGCCAGCAGCCAAGAGGTAGGACAGGGTCCTTACAATGAGCAGTTCTTC.

This clone was recorded only once. The chain employs TRBV9 and TRBJ2-3, with 7 bases that match TRBD1. V shed 4 bases, J shed 6 bases, and the junction held 8 bases outside the gene matches. CDR3 length: 14 amino acids. Germline CDR1 SGDLS, CDR2 YYNGEE. The CDR3 bases are TGTGCCAGCAGCACAAGGACAGGTACGGATACGCAGTATTTT. It translates to CASSTRTGTDTQYF.

The chain is built from TRBV5-4 and TRBJ1-2; 12 positions match TRBD1. V dropped 5 bases and J dropped 7; count of bases not matched to a gene: 9. The CDR3 has 15 amino acids. Germline CDR1 is SGHNT and CDR2 is YYREEE (reference sequence). CDR3 sequence (DNA): TGTGCCAGCAGACGAGCGGGACAGGGGGCGGGTGGCTACACCTTC. Its translation: CASRRAGQGAGGYTF. The full variable domain, rest sourced from reference TRBV5-4 and TRBJ1-2, is ETGVTQSPTHLIKTRGQQVTLRCSSQSGHNTVSWYQQALGQGPQFIFQYYREEENGRGNFPPRFSGLQFPNYSSELNVNALELDDSALYLCASRRAGQGAGGYTFGSGTRLTVV.

The J gene is TRBJ1-2, the V gene TRBV6-5; 8 nucleotides match TRBD1. V shed 6 bases and J 5 bases; nucleotides not matched to a gene: 8. The CDR3 has 14 residues. The germline V gene has CDR1 MNHEY and CDR2 SVGAGI. The CDR3 loop reads CASRTGQGQYGYTF. The DNA for the CDR3 is TGTGCCAGCAGAACTGGACAGGGCCAATATGGCTACACCTTC.

This clone showed up just once. CDR3 in DNA: TGTGCCAGCAGCCCTAGGACTAGCGGGACGACAGATACGCAGTATTTT. Translation gives CASSPRTSGTTDTQYF. V is TRBV9 and J is TRBJ2-3, with 12 bases matching TRBD2. The length of the CDR3 is 16 residues. The germline V gene encodes CDR1 SGDLS and CDR2 YYNGEE. Trimming removed 4 bases from V and 3 bases from J; junction bases left unmatched: 6.

The chain is built from TRBV4-1 and TRBJ2-1; TRBD1 agrees at 7 bases. The CDR3 loop spans 15 amino acids. Germline CDR1 MGHRA, CDR2 YSYEKL. V dropped 4 bases and J dropped 3; count of bases not matched to a gene: 6. In DNA form, the CDR3 reads TGCGCCAGCAGCCTTAGACGGGACAGCTACAATGAGCAGTTCTTC. It specifies CASSLRRDSYNEQFF.

In regard to this clone: The conserved closing phenylalanine or tryptophan is absent in this CDR3, likely reflecting a read error. V is TRBV4-1 and J is TRBJ2-7; maybe TRBD1 (6 bases). The CDR3 loop spans 14 amino acids. Trimming stripped 8 bases from V and 0 bases from J, with 14 bases between. Germline CDR1 reads MGHRA; CDR2 reads YSYEKL. The CDR3 region is CASSGHPSSYEQYL. Here the CDR3 DNA reads TGCGCCAGCTCGGGACACCCGAGCTCCTACGAGCAGTACCTC.

This clone was detected once. The genes are TRBV29-1 and TRBJ1-3; TRBD1 is a possible D gene (5 bases). The V gene lost 3 bases and the J gene lost 8 bases, with 14 bases spanning the gap. CDR3 length equals 13 residues. CDR1 and CDR2 (germline): SQVTM, ANQGSEA. As DNA, the CDR3 is TGCAGCGTTGATGGGGCGGGGGAAGACACCATATATTTT. This encodes CSVDGAGEDTIYF.

The rearrangement joins TRBV11-3 to TRBJ2-7, with D tentatively TRBD1 (6 bases). The CDR3 is 13 residues long. Trimming removed 4 bases from V and 5 bases from J, with 12 bases in between. Per germline, CDR1 SGHNT and CDR2 YENEEA. The CDR3 here is CASSSGHLDEQYF. CDR3 in DNA: TGTGCCAGCAGCTCGGGACATCTCGACGAGCAGTACTTC.

V usage is TRBV4-1 and J usage is TRBJ1-1; D is unresolved. From germline, CDR1 is MGHRA and CDR2 YSYEKL. This CDR3 has 14 residues. Trimming shortened V by 4 bases and J by 4 bases, and 13 bases separated the two germline ends. CDR3 DNA sequence: TGCGCCAGCAGCCTCCCGGAGCACGGCACTGAAGCTTTCTTT. It is translated as CASSLPEHGTEAFF.

The chain combines TRBV7-6 with TRBJ2-5; no clear D. Trimming took off 4 bases at V and 9 bases at J, with 12 bases between the two ends. Germline V gene data show CDR1 as SGHVS and CDR2 as FNYEAQ. The CDR3 covers 12 residues. Written as DNA, the CDR3 is TGTGCCAGCAGCTCAGAGGAGTGGCCCCAGTACTTC. Amino acids: CASSSEEWPQYF.

The chain couples TRBV7-9 to TRBJ1-5; unclear D gene. V lost 4 bases to trimming and J lost 1 base, with 14 bases between them. The germline CDR1 and CDR2 sequences are SEHNR and FQNEAQ (reference sequence). The CDR3 totals 16 residues. The DNA of the CDR3 is TGTGCCAGCAGCTCCACCTCTGCGGGAAGCAATCAGCCCCAGCATTTT. Protein sequence: CASSSTSAGSNQPQHF.

V and J are TRBV19 and TRBJ1-4; 8 bases are shared with TRBD1. Germline loops: CDR1 LNHDA, CDR2 SQIVND (reference sequence). V was clipped by 4 bases and J by 8 bases; unmatched bases: 6. The CDR3 loop spans 14 amino acids. CDR3 sequence: CASSNRGIEEKLFF. Here the CDR3 DNA reads TGTGCCAGTAGTAACAGGGGGATTGAGGAAAAACTGTTTTTT.

J is TRBJ2-2 and V is TRBV6-1; 10 bases map to TRBD1. Per the germline V gene, CDR1 is MNHNS and CDR2 is SASEGT. This CDR3 is built from 15 residues. Trimming took 6 bases from V and 4 from J; bases not matched to a gene: 5. In DNA, the CDR3 is TGTGCCAGCAGGTCGGACAGGGGGTTCACCGGGGAGCTGTTTTTT. Translated: CASRSDRGFTGELFF.

This sequence joins TRBV7-9 and TRBJ2-7; a weak D match, TRBD1 (6 bases). With 4 bases removed from V and 4 bases from J, the gap between germline ends came to 11 bases. Germline V gene data show CDR1 as SEHNR and CDR2 as FQNEAQ (reference sequence). The CDR3 contains 13 residues. The DNA of the CDR3 is TGTGCCAGCAGCTCATATACAGGGTACGAGCAGTACTTC. Its protein product is CASSSYTGYEQYF.

In this sample, this clone turned up a few times. This chain joins TRBV4-2 and TRBJ2-3; TRBD2 aligns across 10 bases. This CDR3 is 16 amino acids long. The V segment lost 1 base and the J segment 4 bases; nucleotides outside the gene matches: 5. The germline V gene has CDR1 LGHNA and CDR2 YNFKEQ. The CDR3 loop is CASSQAIAGGADTQYF. DNA of the CDR3: TGTGCCAGCAGCCAAGCGATAGCGGGGGGCGCAGATACGCAGTATTTT.